Below, one T cell receptor beta chain is given with its context. Its antigen is not identified. Per the germline V gene, CDR1 is SGHDT and CDR2 is YYEEEE. Between the trimmed V and J ends, which lost 3 bases and 2 bases, there was a span of 11 bases. The CDR3 extends over 14 amino acids. The data were taken from a study of T cell responses to AZD1222 COVID-19 vaccine. Method: immunoSEQ multiplex PCR; TCRdb's copy keeps in-frame clones and lacks some. The table includes under 70,000 clones, under 90% detected once. Study-wide results and limits: Spike-specific TCR breadth and depth both grew after two AZD1222 doses.

The chain has TRBV5-6 and TRBJ1-2; D might be TRBD1 (6 bases). This TCR was sampled from an adult in good health. Sample: peripheral blood, taken on day 0 of AZD1222 vaccination. The CDR3 here is CASSWKGQNYGYTF. The CDR3 bases are TGTGCCAGCAGCTGGAAAGGACAGAACTATGGCTACACCTTC. The variable domain in full, with the rest retrieved from reference TRBV5-6 and TRBJ1-2, is DAGVTQSPTHLIKTRGQQVTLRCSPKSGHDTVSWYQQALGQGPQFIFQYYEEEERQRGNFPDRFSGHQFPNYSSELNVNALLLGDSALYLCASSWKGQNYGYTFGSGTRLTVV.